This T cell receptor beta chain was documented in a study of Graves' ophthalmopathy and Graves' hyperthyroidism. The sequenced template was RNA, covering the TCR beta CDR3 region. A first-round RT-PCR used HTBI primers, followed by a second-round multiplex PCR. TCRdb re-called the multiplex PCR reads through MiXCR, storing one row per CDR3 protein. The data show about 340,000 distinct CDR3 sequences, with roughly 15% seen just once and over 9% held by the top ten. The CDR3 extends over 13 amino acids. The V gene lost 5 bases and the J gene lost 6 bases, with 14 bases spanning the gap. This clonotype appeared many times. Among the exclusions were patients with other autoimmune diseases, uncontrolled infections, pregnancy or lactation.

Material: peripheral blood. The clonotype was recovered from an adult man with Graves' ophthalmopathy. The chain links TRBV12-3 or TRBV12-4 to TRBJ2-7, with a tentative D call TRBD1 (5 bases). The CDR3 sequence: CASSLRPGSEQYF. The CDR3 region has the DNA TGTGCCAGCAGTCTAAGACCAGGGTCCGAGCAGTACTTC.